Detailed here is one T cell receptor beta chain. This CDR3 spans 13 amino acids. Between the trimmed V and J ends, which lost 3 bases and 3 bases, there was a span of 6 bases. Original data processing: Counts of nucleated cells, estimated from reference gene primer amplification, were obtained. The assay was immunoSEQ multiplex PCR, and TCRdb's table has in-frame clones only and misses some. V, J and clone size are taken as reported in that table, and D and trimming were inferred from the DNA itself. The table lists under 200,000 clones, roughly 81% of them singletons. The data were obtained in a study of blood T cell repertoires in COVID-19. Study in general: Whether acute or convalescent, the COVID-19 samples came from the United States, Italy and Spain. Nucleic acid was either cDNA or gDNA, and it came from T cells, B-cell-depleted T cells, or PBMCs.

Sequenced input: peripheral blood. The chain uses TRBV12-3 or TRBV12-4 and TRBJ2-1; D remains ambiguous. The sequence was collected from a woman over 75 with acute or convalescent COVID-19. CDR3 coding DNA: TGTGCCAGCAGTTTGAGTTTCTACAATGAGCAGTTCTTC. It yields the protein CASSLSFYNEQFF.